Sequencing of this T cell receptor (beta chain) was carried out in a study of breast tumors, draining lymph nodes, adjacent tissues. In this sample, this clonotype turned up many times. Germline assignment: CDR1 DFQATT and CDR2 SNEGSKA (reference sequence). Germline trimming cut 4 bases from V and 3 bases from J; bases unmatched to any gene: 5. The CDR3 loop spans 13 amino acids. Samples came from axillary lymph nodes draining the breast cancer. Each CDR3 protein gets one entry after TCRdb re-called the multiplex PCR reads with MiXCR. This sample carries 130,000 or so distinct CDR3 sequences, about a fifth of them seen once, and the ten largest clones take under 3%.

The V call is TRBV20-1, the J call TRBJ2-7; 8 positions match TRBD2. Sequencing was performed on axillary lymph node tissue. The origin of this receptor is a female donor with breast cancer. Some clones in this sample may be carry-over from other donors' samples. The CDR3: CSANRLAGYEQYF. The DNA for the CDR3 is TGCAGTGCTAACCGCCTAGCGGGCTACGAGCAGTACTTC.